This T cell receptor (beta chain) was profiled in a study of blood T cell repertoires in COVID-19. Study-wide context: Samples of COVID-19 (acute and convalescent) were obtained from the United States, Italy and Spain.

This CDR3 region has 11 residues. V lost 8 bases and J 0 bases, leaving 7 bases between the germline ends. The germline CDR1 and CDR2 sequences are DFQATT and SNEGSKA (reference sequence). Under the authors' procedure: Amplification from reference gene primers served as the basis for estimated nucleated cell counts. Libraries were prepared by immunoSEQ multiplex PCR; TCRdb keeps only in-frame clonotypes and omits some of them. From that table come the V and J calls and clone size; the DNA was used to work out D and trimming. The data hold tens of thousands of clones, with around 83% observed a single time.

The clonotype was recovered from a human donor in a cohort sampled during active COVID-19. The chain combines TRBV20-1 with TRBJ1-1; D call uncertain. Sequenced material: peripheral blood. The CDR3: CSWYMNTEAFF. As DNA, the CDR3 is TGCAGTTGGTACATGAACACTGAAGCTTTCTTT.